This TCR beta chain was found in a study of T-cell memory formation after mild COVID-19. As for the study in general: Clusters were largely donor specific.

Study results and limitations: While clones contracting from day 15 to 85 were balanced between CD4 and CD8, later expanders leaned CD4+. The authors left the SARS-CoV-2 specificity of second-wave clones peaking on day 37 unconfirmed.

Each CDR3 protein is one row after TCRdb ran MiXCR on the 5' RACE reads. The data contain under 650,000 distinct CDR3 sequences, approximately 18% of them seen just once; the ten biggest clones take up around 12%. Germline assignment: CDR1 SGDLS and CDR2 YYNGEE. This CDR3 has 14 amino acids. The V gene lost 0 bases and the J gene lost 8 bases, with 12 bases spanning the gap. A few counts support this clonotype. What it recognizes is unknown. This receptor was taken from an adult woman who had mild COVID-19 (a few samples of this study predate the infection). Cell type and time point are not known. The sequencing sample was made of PBMCs or a T cell subset sorted from them (not recorded which). V and J are TRBV9 and TRBJ2-1; D gene unclear. CDR3 DNA sequence: TGTGCCAGCAGCGTAGGGGCTAGGGTGGATGAGCAGTTCTTC. Translating it yields CASSVGARVDEQFF.